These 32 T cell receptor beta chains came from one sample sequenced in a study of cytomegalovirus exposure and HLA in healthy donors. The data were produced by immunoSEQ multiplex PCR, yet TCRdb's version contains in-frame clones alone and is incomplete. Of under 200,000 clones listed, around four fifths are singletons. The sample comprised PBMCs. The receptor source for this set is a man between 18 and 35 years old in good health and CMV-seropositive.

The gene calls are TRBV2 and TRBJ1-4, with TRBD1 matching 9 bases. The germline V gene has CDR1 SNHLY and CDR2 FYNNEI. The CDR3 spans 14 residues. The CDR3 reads CASGPGQGHEKLFF. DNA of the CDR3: TGTGCAAGCGGGCCGGGACAGGGACATGAAAAACTGTTTTTT.

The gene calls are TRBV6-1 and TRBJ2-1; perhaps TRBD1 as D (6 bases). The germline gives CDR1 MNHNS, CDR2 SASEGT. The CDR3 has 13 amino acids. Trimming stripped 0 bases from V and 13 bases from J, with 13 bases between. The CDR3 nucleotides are TGTGCCAGCAGTGAAGCGGGGGCCGCCGTCCAGTTCTTC. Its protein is CASSEAGAAVQFF.

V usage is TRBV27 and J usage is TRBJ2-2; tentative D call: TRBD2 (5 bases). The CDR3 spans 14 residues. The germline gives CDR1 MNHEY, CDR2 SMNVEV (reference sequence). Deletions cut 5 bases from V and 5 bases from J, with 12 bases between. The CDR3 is CASSPSRVTGELFF. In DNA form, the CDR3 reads TGTGCCAGCAGTCCCTCGAGGGTGACCGGGGAGCTGTTTTTT.

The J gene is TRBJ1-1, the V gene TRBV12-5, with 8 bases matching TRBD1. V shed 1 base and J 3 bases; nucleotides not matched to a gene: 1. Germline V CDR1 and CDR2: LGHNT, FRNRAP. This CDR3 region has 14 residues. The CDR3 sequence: CASGLAQGDTEAFF. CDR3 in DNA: TGTGCTAGTGGTTTGGCACAGGGGGACACTGAAGCTTTCTTT.

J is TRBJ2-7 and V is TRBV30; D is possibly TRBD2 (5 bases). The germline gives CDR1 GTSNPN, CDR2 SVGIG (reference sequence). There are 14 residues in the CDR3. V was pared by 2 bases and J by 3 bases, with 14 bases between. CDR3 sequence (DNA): TGTGCCTGGAGTACCGGGATACCCCGCTACGAGCAGTACTTC. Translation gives CAWSTGIPRYEQYF.

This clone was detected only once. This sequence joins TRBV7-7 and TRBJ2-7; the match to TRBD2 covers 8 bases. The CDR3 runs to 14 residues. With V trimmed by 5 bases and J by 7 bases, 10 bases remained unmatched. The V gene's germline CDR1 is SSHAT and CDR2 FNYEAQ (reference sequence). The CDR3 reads CASSRGGGPMEQYF. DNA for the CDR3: TGTGCCAGCAGCCGGGGCGGGGGGCCTATGGAGCAGTACTTC. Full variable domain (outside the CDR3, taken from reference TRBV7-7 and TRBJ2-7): GAGVSQSPRYKVTKRGQDVTLRCDPISSHATLYWYQQALGQGPEFLTYFNYEAQPDKSGLPSDRFSAERPEGSISTLTIQRTEQRDSAMYRCASSRGGGPMEQYFGPGTRLTVT.

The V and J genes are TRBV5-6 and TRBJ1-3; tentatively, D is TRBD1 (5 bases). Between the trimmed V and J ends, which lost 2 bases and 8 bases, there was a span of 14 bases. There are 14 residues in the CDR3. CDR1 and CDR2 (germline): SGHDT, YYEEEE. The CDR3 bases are TGTGCCAGCAGCTTAGGCCAGGGACTCTACACCATATATTTT. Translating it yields CASSLGQGLYTIYF.

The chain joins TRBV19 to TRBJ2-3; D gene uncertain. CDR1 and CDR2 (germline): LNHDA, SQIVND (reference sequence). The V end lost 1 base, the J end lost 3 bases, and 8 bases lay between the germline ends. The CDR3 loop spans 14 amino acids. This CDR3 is CASSIVGSTDTQYF. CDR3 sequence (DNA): TGTGCCAGTAGTATAGTGGGCTCAACAGATACGCAGTATTTT.

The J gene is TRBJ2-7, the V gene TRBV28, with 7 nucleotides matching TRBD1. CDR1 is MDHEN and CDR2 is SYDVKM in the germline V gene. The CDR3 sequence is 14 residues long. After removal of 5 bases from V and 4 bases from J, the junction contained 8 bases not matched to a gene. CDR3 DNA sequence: TGTGCCAGCAGTCCCGGGACAGTTCCATACGAGCAGTACTTC. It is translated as CASSPGTVPYEQYF.

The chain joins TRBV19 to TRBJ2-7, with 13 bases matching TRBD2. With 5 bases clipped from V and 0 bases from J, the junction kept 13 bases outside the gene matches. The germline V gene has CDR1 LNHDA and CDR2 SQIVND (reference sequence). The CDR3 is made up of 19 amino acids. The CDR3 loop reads CASSPRTSGSPRSSYEQYF. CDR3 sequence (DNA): TGTGCCAGTAGTCCCCGGACTAGCGGGAGTCCCAGGAGCTCCTACGAGCAGTACTTC.

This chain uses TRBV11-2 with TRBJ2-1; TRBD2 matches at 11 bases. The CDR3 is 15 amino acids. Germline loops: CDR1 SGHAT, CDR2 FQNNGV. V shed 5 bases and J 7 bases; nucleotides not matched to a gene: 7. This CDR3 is CASSLRLAGTNEQFF. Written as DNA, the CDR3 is TGTGCCAGCAGCCTCAGACTAGCGGGGACAAATGAGCAGTTCTTC.

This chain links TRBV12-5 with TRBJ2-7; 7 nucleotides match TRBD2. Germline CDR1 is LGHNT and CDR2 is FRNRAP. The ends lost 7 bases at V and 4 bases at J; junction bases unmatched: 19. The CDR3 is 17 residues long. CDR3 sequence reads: CASADSGDAGAMYEQYF. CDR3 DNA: TGTGCTAGTGCCGACTCGGGGGACGCGGGAGCTATGTACGAGCAGTACTTC.

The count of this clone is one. CDR3: CASSELTGGDNQPQHF. The CDR3 DNA follows: TGTGCCAGCAGTGAACTGACAGGGGGGGATAATCAGCCCCAGCATTTT. The chain joins TRBV2 to TRBJ1-5; 9 bases are shared with TRBD1. The V segment lost 2 bases and the J segment 4 bases; nucleotides outside the gene matches: 6. CDR1 and CDR2 (germline): SNHLY, FYNNEI. There are 16 residues in the CDR3. Complete variable domain (other parts from reference TRBV2 and TRBJ1-5): EPEVTQTPSHQVTQMGQEVILRCVPISNHLYFYWYRQILGQKVEFLVSFYNNEISEKSEIFDDQFSVERPDGSNFTLKIRSTKLEDSAMYFCASSELTGGDNQPQHFGDGTRLSIL.

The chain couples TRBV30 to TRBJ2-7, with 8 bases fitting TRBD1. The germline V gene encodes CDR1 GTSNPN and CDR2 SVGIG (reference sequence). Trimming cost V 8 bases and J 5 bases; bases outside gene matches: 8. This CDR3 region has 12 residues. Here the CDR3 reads CAASATGDEQYF. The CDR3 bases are TGTGCCGCGAGTGCGACAGGGGACGAGCAGTACTTC.

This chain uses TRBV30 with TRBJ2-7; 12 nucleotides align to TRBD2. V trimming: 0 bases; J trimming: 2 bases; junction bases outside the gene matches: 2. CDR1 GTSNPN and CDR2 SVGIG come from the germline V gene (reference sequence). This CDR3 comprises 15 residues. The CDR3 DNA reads TGTGCCTGGAGTGTACGGACTAGCGGGACCTACGAGCAGTACTTC. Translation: CAWSVRTSGTYEQYF.

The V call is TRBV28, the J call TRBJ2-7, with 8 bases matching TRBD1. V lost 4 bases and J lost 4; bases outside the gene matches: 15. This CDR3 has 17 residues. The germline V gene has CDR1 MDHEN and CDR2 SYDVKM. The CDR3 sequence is CASSSYEPGQEIYEQYF. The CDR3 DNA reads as TGTGCCAGCAGTTCCTACGAACCGGGACAGGAGATATACGAGCAGTACTTC.

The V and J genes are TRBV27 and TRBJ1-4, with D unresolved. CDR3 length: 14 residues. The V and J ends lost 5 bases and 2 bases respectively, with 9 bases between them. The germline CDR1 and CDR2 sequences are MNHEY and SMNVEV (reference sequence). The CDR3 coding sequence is TGTGCCAGCAGTCGCGGGCAGACTAATGAAAAACTGTTTTTT. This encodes CASSRGQTNEKLFF.

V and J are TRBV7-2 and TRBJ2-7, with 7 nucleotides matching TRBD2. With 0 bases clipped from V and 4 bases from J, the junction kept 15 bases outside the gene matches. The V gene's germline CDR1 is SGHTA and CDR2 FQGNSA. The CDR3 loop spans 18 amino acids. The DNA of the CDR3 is TGTGCCAGCAGCTTAGCGGGGCATGCGGGAGAATCGGGGTACGAGCAGTACTTC. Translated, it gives CASSLAGHAGESGYEQYF.

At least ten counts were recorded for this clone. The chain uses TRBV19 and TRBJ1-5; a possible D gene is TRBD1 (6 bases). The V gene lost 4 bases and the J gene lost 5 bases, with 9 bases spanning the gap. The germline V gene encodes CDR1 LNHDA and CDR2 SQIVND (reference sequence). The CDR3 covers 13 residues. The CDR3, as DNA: TGTGCCAGTAGTAGGGCAGGGGATCAGCCCCAGCATTTT. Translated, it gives CASSRAGDQPQHF.

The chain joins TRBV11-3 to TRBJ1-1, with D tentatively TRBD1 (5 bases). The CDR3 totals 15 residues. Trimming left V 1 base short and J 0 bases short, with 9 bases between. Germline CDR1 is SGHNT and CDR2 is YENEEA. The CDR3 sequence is CASSLGGNLNTEAFF. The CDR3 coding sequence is TGTGCCAGCAGCTTAGGGGGCAATCTGAACACTGAAGCTTTCTTT.

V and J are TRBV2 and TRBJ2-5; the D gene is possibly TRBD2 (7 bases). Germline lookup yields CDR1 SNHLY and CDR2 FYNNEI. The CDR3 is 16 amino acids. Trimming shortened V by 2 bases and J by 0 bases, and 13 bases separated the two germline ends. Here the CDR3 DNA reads TGTGCCAGCAGTGAAAGGGGGGGGCGGTACCAAGAGACCCAGTACTTC. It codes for CASSERGGRYQETQYF.

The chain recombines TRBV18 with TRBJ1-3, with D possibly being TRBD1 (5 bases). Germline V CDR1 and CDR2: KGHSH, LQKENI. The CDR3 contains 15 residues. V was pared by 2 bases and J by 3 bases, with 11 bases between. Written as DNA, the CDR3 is TGTGCCAGCTCACCATTACAGGACGTTGGAAACACCATATATTTT. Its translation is CASSPLQDVGNTIYF.

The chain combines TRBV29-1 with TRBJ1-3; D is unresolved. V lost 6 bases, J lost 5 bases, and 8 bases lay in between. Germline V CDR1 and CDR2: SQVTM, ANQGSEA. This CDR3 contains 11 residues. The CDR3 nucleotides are TGCAGCGTCCCCGACAGAAACACCATATATTTT. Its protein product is CSVPDRNTIYF.

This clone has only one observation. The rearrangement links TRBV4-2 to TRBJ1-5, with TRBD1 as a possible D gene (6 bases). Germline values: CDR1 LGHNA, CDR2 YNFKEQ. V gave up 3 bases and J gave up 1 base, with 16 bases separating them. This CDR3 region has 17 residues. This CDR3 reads CASSQYRDTASNQPQHF. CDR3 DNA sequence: TGTGCCAGCAGCCAGTACCGGGACACAGCCAGCAATCAGCCCCAGCATTTT.

As DNA, the CDR3 is TGCAGCGTTGACAAGTGGGACTCACTCACAGATACGCAGTATTTT. This translates into CSVDKWDSLTDTQYF. This chain links TRBV29-1 with TRBJ2-3; perhaps TRBD2 as D (6 bases). Germline lookup yields CDR1 SQVTM and CDR2 ANQGSEA. Trimming took off 3 bases at V and 2 bases at J, with 15 bases between the two ends. The CDR3 is 15 residues long.

CDR3 bases: TGCGCCAGCAGCTCTGGCCCGACTGGAAACACCATATATTTT. Translated: CASSSGPTGNTIYF. The chain employs TRBV5-1 and TRBJ1-3; D remains ambiguous. In germline, CDR1 is SGHRS, CDR2 YFSETQ. V was cut by 3 bases and J by 2 bases, with 9 bases left in between. The CDR3 covers 14 residues.

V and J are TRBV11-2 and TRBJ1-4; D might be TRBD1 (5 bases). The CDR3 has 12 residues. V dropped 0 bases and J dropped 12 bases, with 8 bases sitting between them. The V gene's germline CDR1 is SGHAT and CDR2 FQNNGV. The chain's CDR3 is CASSLEVGQLFF. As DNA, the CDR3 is TGTGCCAGCAGCTTAGAGGTGGGGCAACTGTTTTTT.

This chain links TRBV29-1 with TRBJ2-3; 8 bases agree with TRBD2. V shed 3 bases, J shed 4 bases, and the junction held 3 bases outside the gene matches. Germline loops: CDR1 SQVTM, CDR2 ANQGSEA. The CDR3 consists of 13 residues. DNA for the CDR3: TGCAGCGTTGATCGGGAGGGCCCAGATACGCAGTATTTT. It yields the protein CSVDREGPDTQYF.

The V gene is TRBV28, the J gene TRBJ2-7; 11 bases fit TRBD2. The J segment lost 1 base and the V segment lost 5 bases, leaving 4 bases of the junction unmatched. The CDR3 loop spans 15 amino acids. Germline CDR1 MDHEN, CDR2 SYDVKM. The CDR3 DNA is TGTGCCAGCAGTAAAAGGACTAGCGGGTCCTACGAGCAGTACTTC. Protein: CASSKRTSGSYEQYF. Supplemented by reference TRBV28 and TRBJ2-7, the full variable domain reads DVKVTQSSRYLVKRTGEKVFLECVQDMDHENMFWYRQDPGLGLRLIYFSYDVKMKEKGDIPEGYSVSREKKERFSLILESASTNQTSMYLCASSKRTSGSYEQYFGPGTRLTVT.

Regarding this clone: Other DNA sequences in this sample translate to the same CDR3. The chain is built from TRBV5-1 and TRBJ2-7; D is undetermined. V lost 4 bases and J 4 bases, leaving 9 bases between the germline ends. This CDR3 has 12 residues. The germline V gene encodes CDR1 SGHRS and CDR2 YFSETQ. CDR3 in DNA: TGCGCCAGCAGCCTTGACAATTACGAGCAGTACTTC. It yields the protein CASSLDNYEQYF. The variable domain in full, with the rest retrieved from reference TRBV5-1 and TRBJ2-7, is KAGVTQTPRYLIKTRGQQVTLSCSPISGHRSVSWYQQTPGQGLQFLFEYFSETQRNKGNFPGRFSGRQFSNSRSEMNVSTLELGDSALYLCASSLDNYEQYFGPGTRLTVT.

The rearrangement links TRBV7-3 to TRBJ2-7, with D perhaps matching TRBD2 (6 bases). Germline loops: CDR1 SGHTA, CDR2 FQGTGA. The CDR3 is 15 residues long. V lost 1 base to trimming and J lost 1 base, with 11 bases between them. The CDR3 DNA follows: TGTGCCAGCAGCTTAAAGATGGGACTTTCCTACGAGCAGTACTTC. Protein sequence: CASSLKMGLSYEQYF.

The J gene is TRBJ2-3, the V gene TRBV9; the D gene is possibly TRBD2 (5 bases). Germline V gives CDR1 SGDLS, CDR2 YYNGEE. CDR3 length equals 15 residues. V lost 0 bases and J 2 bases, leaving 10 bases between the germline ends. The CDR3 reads CASSVAQRSTDTQYF. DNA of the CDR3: TGTGCCAGCAGCGTAGCCCAGCGGTCCACAGATACGCAGTATTTT.